A single sample is the source of the 23 T cell receptor beta chains below, sequenced in a study of CXCR3-negative and CXCR3-positive naive CD8 T cells. The antigens these receptors bind are not known. Study findings and constraints: Naive cells positive for CXCR3 carried more hydrophobic TRB CDR3s than CXCR3-negative ones.

UMI labels and 5' RACE were used to prepare the TRB cDNA libraries. TCRdb derives one entry per CDR3 protein from the 5' RACE reads, leaving out DNA. The sample has around 88,000 distinct CDR3 sequences. Sequencing input: naive CXCR3+ CD8+ T cells from blood. The subset is: CD45RO-CCR7+CD27+CD95- naive CD8+ T cells expressing CXCR3 (TNR3+). The receptor set was obtained from a human donor in good health. Some clones in this sample may be carry-over from other donors' samples.

The chain joins TRBV12-3 or TRBV12-4 to TRBJ2-3; as DNA is missing, the TRBD2 call by TCRdb cannot be tested. This CDR3 region has 15 residues. CDR3 sequence: CASSLIGLDADTQYF.

The chain combines TRBV6-5 with TRBJ1-2; the TCRdb call, TRBD1, lacks DNA for checking. Germline values: CDR1 MNHEY, CDR2 SVGAGI. The CDR3 spans 15 residues. The CDR3 is CASSYRGSRQYGYTF.

The chain is built from TRBV20-1 and TRBJ1-1; the D call from TCRdb, TRBD1, cannot be confirmed without DNA. Germline CDR1 DFQATT, CDR2 SNEGSKA (reference sequence). The CDR3 length is 12 residues. The CDR3 sequence is CSATDRLTEAFF.

The V and J genes are TRBV21-1 and TRBJ2-1; there is no DNA to check the TCRdb D call of TRBD2. TRBV21-1 is a pseudogene segment. CDR3 length equals 18 residues. The CDR3 sequence: CASSKGTSGGTTYNEQFF.

The V gene is TRBV20-1, the J gene TRBJ1-5. The CDR3 is 19 residues long. In germline, CDR1 is DFQATT, CDR2 SNEGSKA (reference sequence). CDR3 protein: CSARDPQVRDQHSNQPQHF.

This chain uses TRBV29-1 with TRBJ2-1; the D call from TCRdb, TRBD1, cannot be confirmed without DNA. This CDR3 comprises 14 residues. Germline values: CDR1 SQVTM, CDR2 ANQGSEA. The CDR3: CSVPGVEMGPEQFF.

The chain carries TRBV30 and TRBJ2-5; TCRdb outputs TRBD2, but without DNA this stays unchecked. Germline V lookup: CDR1 GTSNPN, CDR2 SVGIG (reference sequence). This CDR3 spans 14 amino acids. This chain's CDR3 is CAWEVGSMQETQYF.

The chain is built from TRBV7-2 and TRBJ2-7; the D gene TCRdb calls, TRBD2, cannot be checked with no DNA. The CDR3 contains 17 residues. Germline CDR1 and CDR2: SGHTA and FQGNSA. CDR3: CASSLASKQDYSYEQYF. Based on the CDR3 plus reference TRBV7-2 and TRBJ2-7, the full variable domain is GAGVSQSPSNKVTEKGKDVELRCDPISGHTALYWYRQSLGQGLEFLIYFQGNSAPDKSGLPSDRFSAERTGGSVSTLTIQRTQQEDSAVYLCASSLASKQDYSYEQYFGPGTRLTVT.

This sequence joins TRBV24-1 and TRBJ2-3; the TCRdb D gene call, TRBD2, has no DNA to confirm it. This CDR3 is built from 15 residues. The germline V gene has CDR1 KGHDR and CDR2 SFDVKD. CDR3 loop: CATSDDSGDTDTQYF.

V usage is TRBV28 and J usage is TRBJ2-7. The CDR3 totals 14 residues. Germline V gene data show CDR1 as MDHEN and CDR2 as SYDVKM. CDR3: CASSLFEGTYEQYF.

V usage is TRBV5-6 and J usage is TRBJ2-1; TCRdb's assignment of TRBD1 cannot be checked, as there is no DNA. Germline loops: CDR1 SGHDT, CDR2 YYEEEE. The CDR3 loop spans 16 amino acids. The chain's CDR3 is CASSSLPGGSYNEQFF.

The gene calls are TRBV5-1 and TRBJ2-1; TCRdb picks TRBD1, but there is no DNA to check that call. The CDR3 has 14 amino acids. CDR1 is SGHRS and CDR2 is YFSETQ in the germline V gene. CDR3 loop: CASSWTGTYNEQFF. Based on the CDR3 plus reference TRBV5-1 and TRBJ2-1, the full variable domain is KAGVTQTPRYLIKTRGQQVTLSCSPISGHRSVSWYQQTPGQGLQFLFEYFSETQRNKGNFPGRFSGRQFSNSRSEMNVSTLELGDSALYLCASSWTGTYNEQFFGPGTRLTVL.

The CDR3 loop is CASSQGVAGDSYEQYF. The chain employs TRBV4-2 and TRBJ2-7; TCRdb selects TRBD2, and the lack of DNA leaves this call unchecked. Germline assignment: CDR1 LGHNA and CDR2 YNFKEQ. The CDR3 runs 16 residues.

V is TRBV11-2 and J is TRBJ2-1. Germline loops: CDR1 SGHAT, CDR2 FQNNGV. The CDR3 loop spans 16 amino acids. CDR3: CASSNHPVSAYNEQFF.

The gene calls are TRBV29-1 and TRBJ2-3; TCRdb selects TRBD1, and the lack of DNA leaves this call unchecked. The CDR3 is 18 residues long. Germline CDR1 is SQVTM and CDR2 is ANQGSEA. The CDR3 loop reads CSVEDQKGTGFFADTQYF.

The chain employs TRBV7-9 and TRBJ2-7. The germline CDR1 and CDR2 sequences are SEHNR and FQNEAQ (reference sequence). The CDR3 sequence is 13 residues long. The CDR3 region is CASSSDSGFEQYF.

The chain employs TRBV7-9 and TRBJ2-1; TCRdb names TRBD2, which stays unverified in the absence of DNA. This CDR3 has 15 residues. CDR1 is SEHNR, CDR2 FQNEAQ, per germline (reference sequence). The CDR3 loop reads CASSYTSGPLNEQFF.

This sequence joins TRBV7-6 and TRBJ2-2. This CDR3 has 15 residues. Germline lookup yields CDR1 SGHVS and CDR2 FNYEAQ. Here the CDR3 reads CASSPEWSLTGELFF.

V and J are TRBV20-1 and TRBJ2-1; TCRdb indicates TRBD2, and absent DNA this call remains unverified. This CDR3 is 15 amino acids long. Germline values: CDR1 DFQATT, CDR2 SNEGSKA (reference sequence). CDR3 amino acids: CSARGSAASYNEQFF.

This sequence joins TRBV27 and TRBJ2-7; with no DNA, the TCRdb D assignment of TRBD1 cannot be verified. Germline V gene sequence: CDR1 MNHEY, CDR2 SMNVEV (reference sequence). The CDR3 is made up of 14 amino acids. This CDR3 is CASSLTGQVYEQYF.

The CDR3 reads CASSLVMNTEAFF. The V gene is TRBV5-1, the J gene TRBJ1-1. CDR1 is SGHRS, CDR2 YFSETQ, per germline. The CDR3 has 13 amino acids.

This rearrangement joins TRBV14 to TRBJ2-5. CDR3 size: 14 residues. Germline V CDR1 and CDR2: SGHDN, FVKESK. The CDR3 reads CASSQHVNKETQYF.

The chain combines TRBV7-9 with TRBJ2-7; the D call of TRBD2 rests on TCRdb alone, since no DNA is present to check it. Germline CDR1 and CDR2: SEHNR and FQNEAQ (reference sequence). The CDR3 has 19 amino acids. The CDR3 is CASSSLLSSAGASTYEQYF.